This T cell receptor beta chain comes out of a study of cytomegalovirus exposure and HLA in healthy donors. Study-level findings and limits: Most TCRs appeared rarely, but some public TCRs recurred in many donors. What a later analysis reportedly showed was that an Asian-associated ancestry cluster had fewer N-insertions than the 666-donor mean. What was likely a sequencing artifact was a cluster of highly shared sequence variants.

CDR3 length equals 12 residues. Trimming shortened V by 4 bases and J by 7 bases, and 10 bases separated the two germline ends. Germline values: CDR1 SNHLY, CDR2 FYNNEI. Comments on this clone: The target antigen is unknown.

60 Vbeta and 13 Jbeta primers were used in PCR. Using immunoSEQ multiplex PCR, the repertoire was profiled, and TCRdb retains in-frame clones only, with some absent. The table has some 110,000 clones, around 70% seen once. Sequenced input: PBMCs. This receptor was taken from a man in his thirties or forties in good health and CMV-seropositive. J is TRBJ1-2 and V is TRBV2; D not resolved. CDR3 sequence reads: CASSAEGGGYTF. DNA of the CDR3: TGTGCCAGCAGTGCGGAGGGAGGTGGCTACACCTTC.